This T cell receptor (beta chain) derives from a study of T cell repertoires in cytomegalovirus infection. TCRdb used MiXCR to reprocess the reads, holding one entry per CDR3 protein. Among about 340,000 distinct CDR3 sequences listed, 25% to 30% were seen once. The CDR3 contains 15 residues. The germline V gene encodes CDR1 MNHEY and CDR2 SVGEGT. The V end lost 2 bases, the J end lost 0 bases, and 10 bases lay between the germline ends. Points on this clonotype: Antigen unknown.

Here the sequenced sample was cultured PBMCs, taken from culture after CMV antigen stimulation. The gene calls are TRBV6-2 or TRBV6-3 and TRBJ1-1; TRBD1 is a possible D gene (5 bases). The TCR originated in a human donor in good health (CMV status not recorded). Some clones in this sample may be carry-over from other donors' samples. CDR3 sequence: CASSYTDSLNTEAFF. In nucleotides, the CDR3 is TGTGCCAGCAGTTACACAGACAGCTTGAACACTGAAGCTTTCTTT.